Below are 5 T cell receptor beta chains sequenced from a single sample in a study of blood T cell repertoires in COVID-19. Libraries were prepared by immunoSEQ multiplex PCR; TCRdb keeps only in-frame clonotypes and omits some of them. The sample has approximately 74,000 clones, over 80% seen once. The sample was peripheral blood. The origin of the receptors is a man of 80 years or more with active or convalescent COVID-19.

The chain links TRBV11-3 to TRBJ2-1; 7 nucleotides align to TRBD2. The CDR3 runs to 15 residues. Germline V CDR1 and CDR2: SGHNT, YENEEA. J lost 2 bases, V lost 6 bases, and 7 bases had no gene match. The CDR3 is CASSHRRGTYNEQFF. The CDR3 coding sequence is TGTGCCAGCAGTCATAGGCGGGGGACCTACAATGAGCAGTTCTTC.

The CDR3 DNA reads TGTGCCAGCAGTGAACTAGGACTAGCGGACTACAATGAGCAGTTCTTC. It is translated as CASSELGLADYNEQFF. This sequence joins TRBV6-1 and TRBJ2-1; 10 nucleotides line up with TRBD2. Germline V lookup: CDR1 MNHNS, CDR2 SASEGT. The CDR3 extends over 16 amino acids. Unmatched junction bases numbered 4, after V lost 2 bases and J lost 3 bases.

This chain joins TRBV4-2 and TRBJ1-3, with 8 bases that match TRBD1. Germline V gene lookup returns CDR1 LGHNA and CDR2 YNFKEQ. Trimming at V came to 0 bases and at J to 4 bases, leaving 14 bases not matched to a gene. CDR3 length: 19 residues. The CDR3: CASSQDLQGALSRGNTIYF. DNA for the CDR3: TGTGCCAGCAGCCAAGATCTCCAGGGGGCGTTATCTCGAGGAAACACCATATATTTT.

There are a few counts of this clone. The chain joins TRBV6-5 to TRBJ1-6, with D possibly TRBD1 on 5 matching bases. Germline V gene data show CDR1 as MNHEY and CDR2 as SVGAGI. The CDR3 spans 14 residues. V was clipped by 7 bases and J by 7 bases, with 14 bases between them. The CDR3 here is CASNRDGRNSPLHF. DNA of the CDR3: TGTGCCAGCAACCGGGACGGGAGAAATTCACCCCTCCACTTT.

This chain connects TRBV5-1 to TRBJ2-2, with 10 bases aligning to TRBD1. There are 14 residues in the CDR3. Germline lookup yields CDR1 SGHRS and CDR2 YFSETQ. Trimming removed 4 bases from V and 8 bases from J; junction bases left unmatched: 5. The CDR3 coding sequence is TGCGCCAGCAGCGCAGACAGGGGGCCTGGGGAGCTGTTTTTT. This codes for CASSADRGPGELFF.